This T cell receptor (beta chain) was observed in a study of shared clonotypes between healthy human individuals. Clones were read by immunoSEQ multiplex PCR, and TCRdb kept only the in-frame ones, dropping some. The sample lists some 2.1 million clones; 95% were seen once. Trimming removed 3 bases from V and 6 bases from J, with 5 bases in between. The CDR3 has 11 residues. Germline CDR1 MDHEN, CDR2 SYDVKM. This clone was counted once. Sequencing used naive CD4+ T cells sorted from blood. Subset denoted: CD45RA+ positively selected. J is TRBJ1-1 and V is TRBV28; unclear D gene. The receptor's source is a man aged 18 to 30 in good health. CDR3 loop: CASSLRAEAFF. In DNA form, the CDR3 reads TGTGCCAGCAGTTTGCGCGCTGAAGCTTTCTTT.